The 27 T cell receptor beta chains reported below all come from one sample, sequenced in a study of cytomegalovirus exposure and HLA in healthy donors. Measured with immunoSEQ multiplex PCR; TCRdb has only the in-frame clones, and not every one. The table has roughly 150,000 clones, approximately 88% seen once. Material: PBMCs. Receptors originate from a woman aged 18-30 years in good health and CMV-seropositive.

This chain uses TRBV28 with TRBJ1-1, with D maybe TRBD1 (6 bases). Trimming took off 4 bases at V and 8 bases at J, with 17 bases between the two ends. The CDR3 is 14 amino acids. The germline V gene has CDR1 MDHEN and CDR2 SYDVKM. This chain's CDR3 is CASSSTGGAREAFF. CDR3 sequence (DNA): TGTGCCAGCAGTTCGACGGGGGGGGCCCGAGAAGCTTTCTTT.

The chain joins TRBV5-4 to TRBJ2-7; 14 nucleotides line up with TRBD2. The CDR3 runs 17 residues. CDR1 is SGHNT, CDR2 YYREEE, per germline (reference sequence). The ends lost 5 bases at V and 3 bases at J; junction bases unmatched: 10. CDR3 DNA: TGTGCCAGCAGTTCGCCGGGACTAGCGGGAGTGATCTACGAGCAGTACTTC. As protein: CASSSPGLAGVIYEQYF.

The chain has TRBV27 and TRBJ2-7; tentatively, D is TRBD1 (5 bases). Trimming removed 2 bases from V and 4 bases from J, with 15 bases in between. Per germline, CDR1 MNHEY and CDR2 SMNVEV (reference sequence). This CDR3 has 15 residues. CDR3 nucleotides: TGTGCCAGCAGTTTAGATTCGGACATCTTATACGAGCAGTACTTC. It encodes CASSLDSDILYEQYF.

V is TRBV7-2 and J is TRBJ2-3; TRBD2 might be the D (5 bases). The V gene's germline CDR1 is SGHTA and CDR2 FQGNSA. The V end was cut by 4 bases, the J end by 2 bases, with 10 bases between. The CDR3 has 14 residues. The CDR3 loop is CASSSSGVTDTQYF. DNA of the CDR3: TGTGCCAGCAGCTCCTCCGGGGTCACAGATACGCAGTATTTT. The full variable domain, completed using reference TRBV7-2 and TRBJ2-3, is GAGVSQSPSNKVTEKGKDVELRCDPISGHTALYWYRQSLGQGLEFLIYFQGNSAPDKSGLPSDRFSAERTGGSVSTLTIQRTQQEDSAVYLCASSSSGVTDTQYFGPGTRLTVL.

The V gene is TRBV6-5, the J gene TRBJ2-5; D gene unclear. The CDR3 runs 13 residues. Trimming cost V 2 bases and J 5 bases, with 9 bases left between them. In germline, CDR1 is MNHEY, CDR2 SVGAGI. The CDR3 coding sequence is TGTGCCAGCAGTTACGATCAGAGGGAGACCCAGTACTTC. It is translated as CASSYDQRETQYF.

The chain employs TRBV10-3 and TRBJ2-3; 11 bases are shared with TRBD2. V gave up 8 bases and J gave up 6 bases; unmatched junction bases: 4. CDR3 length: 13 residues. Germline V CDR1 and CDR2: ENHRY, SYGVKD. CDR3 sequence reads: CAILAGGRDTQYF. CDR3 nucleotide sequence: TGTGCCATCTTAGCGGGAGGGCGCGATACGCAGTATTTT.

The gene calls are TRBV29-1 and TRBJ1-4; D unresolved. This CDR3 contains 15 residues. CDR1 is SQVTM, CDR2 ANQGSEA, per germline. Trimming took off 4 bases at V and 6 bases at J, with 18 bases between the two ends. This CDR3 is CSVASFGVRDEKLFF. Here the CDR3 DNA reads TGCAGCGTTGCGTCATTCGGGGTTCGGGATGAAAAACTGTTTTTT. The variable domain in full, completed from reference TRBV29-1 and TRBJ1-4, reads SAVISQKPSRDICQRGTSLTIQCQVDSQVTMMFWYRQQPGQSLTLIATANQGSEATYESGFVIDKFPISRPNLTFSTLTVSNMSPEDSSIYLCSVASFGVRDEKLFFGSGTQLSVL.

The chain has TRBV5-1 and TRBJ1-1; D remains ambiguous. Trimming stripped 6 bases from V and 0 bases from J, with 9 bases between. The CDR3 covers 13 residues. CDR1 and CDR2 from the germline V gene are SGHRS and YFSETQ. CDR3 DNA: TGCGCCAGCACCCGGGAGATGAACACTGAAGCTTTCTTT. Amino acids: CASTREMNTEAFF.

V gene TRBV28 combines with J gene TRBJ1-5, with D possibly being TRBD1 (6 bases). From germline, CDR1 is MDHEN and CDR2 SYDVKM. The V gene lost 6 bases and the J gene lost 3 bases, with 15 bases spanning the gap. CDR3 length equals 15 residues. CDR3 bases: TGTGCCAGCAGCCGGGTACAGGGTCACAATCAGCCCCAGCATTTT. Its translation is CASSRVQGHNQPQHF.

This clone appeared a few times. The CDR3 spells CAISEGALGNQPQHF. In nucleotides, the CDR3 is TGTGCCATCAGTGAGGGGGCTTTGGGCAATCAGCCCCAGCATTTT. This chain uses TRBV10-3 with TRBJ1-5; possible D gene TRBD1, 5 bases. V gave up 2 bases and J gave up 2 bases, with 10 bases separating them. Germline assignment: CDR1 ENHRY and CDR2 SYGVKD. The CDR3 extends over 15 amino acids.

The chain recombines TRBV7-9 with TRBJ1-1; a possible D gene is TRBD1 (5 bases). Trimming took 1 base from V and 6 from J, leaving 9 bases between them. Germline assignment: CDR1 SEHNR and CDR2 FQNEAQ (reference sequence). The CDR3 has 13 residues. In DNA form, the CDR3 reads TGTGCCAGCAGCTTAGGTCTCAGGGCTGAAGCTTTCTTT. Amino acids: CASSLGLRAEAFF.

This clone was counted only a few times. DNA of the CDR3: TGTGCCTGGAGTGTACTTCTGAACACTGAAGCTTTCTTT. Encoded protein: CAWSVLLNTEAFF. The genes are TRBV30 and TRBJ1-1, with D uncertain. Germline V gene data show CDR1 as GTSNPN and CDR2 as SVGIG (reference sequence). V was pared by 0 bases and J by 0 bases, with 5 bases between. The CDR3 runs to 13 residues.

This clone was picked up one time. This chain links TRBV2 with TRBJ2-2; the D gene is possibly TRBD1 (5 bases). The CDR3 is 15 amino acids. V was pared by 4 bases and J by 4 bases, with 13 bases between. Germline V gene data show CDR1 as SNHLY and CDR2 as FYNNEI. CDR3 region: CASSAQGSGTGELFF. CDR3 DNA sequence: TGTGCCAGCAGTGCGCAGGGCTCGGGCACCGGGGAGCTGTTTTTT.

The chain has TRBV6-6 and TRBJ2-3; TRBD2 matches at 10 bases. Unmatched junction bases numbered 7, after V lost 5 bases and J lost 2 bases. The length of the CDR3 is 16 residues. Germline values: CDR1 MNHNY, CDR2 SVGAGI (reference sequence). The CDR3 DNA reads TGTGCCAGCAGTCAATTTGGACTAGCGGCCACAGATACGCAGTATTTT. It yields the protein CASSQFGLAATDTQYF.

The gene calls are TRBV6-6 and TRBJ2-1; 13 bases map to TRBD2. Germline lookup yields CDR1 MNHNY and CDR2 SVGAGI (reference sequence). V was pared by 3 bases and J by 6 bases, with 2 bases of the junction left unmatched. The CDR3 extends over 15 amino acids. The CDR3 nucleotides are TGTGCCAGCAGTTATACTAGCGGGAGGGCCAATGAGCAGTTCTTC. Translated: CASSYTSGRANEQFF.

This clone was found once. The J gene is TRBJ2-7, the V gene TRBV2; 13 bases are shared with TRBD2. J lost 5 bases, V lost 6 bases, and 4 bases had no gene match. CDR3 size: 14 residues. CDR1 is SNHLY and CDR2 is FYNNEI in the germline V gene. The CDR3: CASRRLAGGDEQYF. The CDR3 DNA reads as TGTGCCAGCAGAAGACTAGCGGGAGGAGACGAGCAGTACTTC.

The chain couples TRBV6-5 to TRBJ2-7; 8 nucleotides match TRBD2. The trim removed 2 bases at V and 3 bases at J, leaving 3 bases unmatched. The CDR3 consists of 14 residues. From germline, CDR1 is MNHEY and CDR2 SVGAGI. As DNA, the CDR3 is TGTGCCAGCAGTTACACCGGGACTAGCTACGAGCAGTACTTC. It is translated as CASSYTGTSYEQYF.

This clone has only a few counts. The chain couples TRBV5-4 to TRBJ2-3, with TRBD2 matching 8 bases. The germline CDR1 and CDR2 sequences are SGHNT and YYREEE (reference sequence). This CDR3 region has 18 residues. The trim removed 4 bases at V and 3 bases at J, leaving 16 bases unmatched. In DNA, the CDR3 is TGTGCCAGCAGCCCCCGGAACGGGAGGGCTCCGAGGACAGATACGCAGTATTTT. Its protein is CASSPRNGRAPRTDTQYF.

The rearrangement links TRBV6-5 to TRBJ1-1; TRBD1 might be the D (6 bases). The CDR3 is made up of 15 amino acids. Germline V CDR1 and CDR2: MNHEY, SVGAGI. V gave up 6 bases and J gave up 5 bases, with 19 bases separating them. CDR3 DNA sequence: TGTGCCAGCAGGCCCGGAACAGGGTATCAGACTGAAGCTTTCTTT. This encodes CASRPGTGYQTEAFF.

V and J are TRBV27 and TRBJ2-1, with 8 bases that match TRBD2. The V gene's germline CDR1 is MNHEY and CDR2 SMNVEV (reference sequence). The CDR3 loop spans 20 amino acids. The ends lost 6 bases at V and 0 bases at J; junction bases unmatched: 19. The CDR3 sequence is CASRGGTLGLAYRSYNEQFF. In nucleotides, the CDR3 is TGTGCCAGCAGGGGGGGGACTCTAGGACTAGCCTATCGCTCCTACAATGAGCAGTTCTTC.

The chain's CDR3 is CASRTDRGANYGYTF. DNA for the CDR3: TGTGCCAGCAGGACCGACAGGGGCGCTAACTATGGCTACACCTTC. The chain links TRBV2 to TRBJ1-2, with 8 bases fitting TRBD1. Germline assignment: CDR1 SNHLY and CDR2 FYNNEI. This CDR3 has 15 amino acids. The junction had 6 bases not matched to a gene; V was cut back by 6 bases and J by 0 bases.

This chain connects TRBV4-1 to TRBJ2-2; 8 nucleotides match TRBD2. CDR3 length equals 14 residues. CDR1 is MGHRA and CDR2 is YSYEKL in the germline V gene. V lost 4 bases and J lost 6; bases outside the gene matches: 4. The CDR3, as DNA: TGCGCCAGCAGCCGATCGACTAGCGCCGGGGAGCTGTTTTTT. This encodes CASSRSTSAGELFF.

V gene TRBV10-2 combines with J gene TRBJ2-3; 7 bases are shared with TRBD2. Germline CDR1 reads WSHSY; CDR2 reads SAAADI. CDR3 size: 17 residues. V lost 0 bases to trimming and J lost 8 bases; unmatched junction nucleotides: 14. The CDR3 nucleotides are TGCGCCAGCAGTGAGTCTGGAGCGGGAAGTGGAGCCGGTACGCAGTATTTT. Its translation is CASSESGAGSGAGTQYF.

The chain links TRBV30 to TRBJ2-3; D might be TRBD1 (5 bases). The CDR3 is 14 residues long. Trimming stripped 1 base from V and 1 base from J, with 9 bases between. Per the germline V gene, CDR1 is GTSNPN and CDR2 is SVGIG (reference sequence). In DNA, the CDR3 is TGTGCCTGGAGTGGAGGACACCGCACAGATACGCAGTATTTT. Amino acids: CAWSGGHRTDTQYF.

This clone showed up just once. The chain carries TRBV11-3 and TRBJ2-7; a weak D match, TRBD2 (6 bases). Germline CDR1 SGHNT, CDR2 YENEEA. CDR3 size: 13 residues. Trimming cost V 3 bases and J 3 bases, with 9 bases left between them. The CDR3 region is CASSFGGLYEQYF. In DNA form, the CDR3 reads TGTGCCAGCAGCTTTGGGGGACTCTACGAGCAGTACTTC. The variable domain in full, with the rest retrieved from reference TRBV11-3 and TRBJ2-7, is EAGVVQSPRYKIIEKKQPVAFWCNPISGHNTLYWYLQNLGQGPELLIRYENEEAVDDSQLPKDRFSAERLKGVDSTLKIQPAELGDSAVYLCASSFGGLYEQYFGPGTRLTVT.

The chain combines TRBV28 with TRBJ1-5; TRBD1 matches at 9 bases. Germline V gives CDR1 MDHEN, CDR2 SYDVKM. There are 16 residues in the CDR3. The junction had 5 bases not matched to a gene; V was cut back by 5 bases and J by 0 bases. The CDR3 protein is CASSGGTGYSNQPQHF. The CDR3 DNA reads TGTGCCAGCAGTGGGGGGACAGGGTATAGCAATCAGCCCCAGCATTTT.

The genes are TRBV11-2 and TRBJ2-3, with D tentatively TRBD1 (5 bases). This CDR3 comprises 14 residues. Per germline, CDR1 SGHAT and CDR2 FQNNGV. The V end was cut by 4 bases, the J end by 6 bases, with 14 bases between. The chain's CDR3 is CASSSTALSDTQYF. The CDR3 nucleotides read TGTGCCAGCAGCTCGACAGCCTTATCGGATACGCAGTATTTT.